Each of the 32 T cell receptor beta chains below was sequenced from the same sample in a study of blood T cells in healthy people across ages. The second PCR ran about 6 to 12 cycles with a sample-barcoded 5' primer and J-beta primers. Each CDR3 protein gets one entry after TCRdb re-called the 5' RACE reads with MiXCR. The sample has some 1.8 million distinct CDR3 sequences; about two fifths are singletons. The sample was blood. The receptors were sampled from a human donor in good health.

The chain uses TRBV20-1 and TRBJ2-3, with unresolved D. Germline values: CDR1 DFQATT, CDR2 SNEGSKA (reference sequence). The V end lost 0 bases, the J end lost 3 bases, and 10 bases lay between the germline ends. The CDR3 consists of 14 residues. The CDR3 is CSARDPVRTDTQYF. The CDR3 nucleotides are TGCAGTGCTAGAGATCCAGTTAGGACAGATACGCAGTATTTT.

This clonotype was seen a few times. The chain is built from TRBV18 and TRBJ1-1; the match to TRBD1 covers 10 bases. V trimming: 3 bases; J trimming: 3 bases; junction bases outside the gene matches: 4. The CDR3 consists of 15 residues. CDR1 and CDR2 from the germline V gene are KGHSH and LQKENI. The DNA of the CDR3 is TGTGCCAGCTCACCCCGCGGACAGGGGGACACTGAAGCTTTCTTT. The encoded protein is CASSPRGQGDTEAFF.

The chain employs TRBV3-1 and TRBJ2-4; the match to TRBD1 covers 7 bases. V dropped 6 bases and J dropped 13; count of bases not matched to a gene: 12. In germline, CDR1 is LGHDT, CDR2 YNNKEL (reference sequence). The CDR3 runs to 13 residues. The CDR3 region is CASSPGGFNEQYF. CDR3 nucleotides: TGTGCCAGCAGTCCAGGGGGTTTCAATGAGCAGTACTTC.

This clonotype appeared many times. One end of the junction fails to match germline, which may point to a read error. The chain joins TRBV4-1 to TRBJ1-1, with D maybe TRBD1 (6 bases). This CDR3 comprises 13 residues. Germline V gene sequence: CDR1 MGHRA, CDR2 YSYEKL. The CDR3 loop reads CASSAQGRTEAFF. Written as DNA, the CDR3 is TGTGCCAGCAGCGCTCAGGGGAGAACTGAAGCTTTCTTT.

The chain recombines TRBV29-1 with TRBJ2-3, with D possibly TRBD2 on 6 matching bases. Germline V gene lookup returns CDR1 SQVTM and CDR2 ANQGSEA. V gave up 7 bases and J gave up 2 bases, with 16 bases separating them. CDR3 length equals 14 residues. The CDR3 DNA reads as TGCAGCGCCGCGGGACCCCTGAACACAGATACGCAGTATTTT. Translating gives CSAAGPLNTDTQYF.

This clonotype has only a few counts. The CDR3 protein is CATGGGEIYEQYF. For the CDR3, the DNA is TGTGCCACCGGCGGGGGGGAGATCTACGAGCAGTACTTC. The V call is TRBV10-3, the J call TRBJ2-7; TRBD2 aligns across 9 bases. Germline V gives CDR1 ENHRY, CDR2 SYGVKD. The CDR3 consists of 13 residues. Trimming took 10 bases from V and 3 from J; bases not matched to a gene: 7.

This clonotype was recorded a few times. The chain has TRBV25-1 and TRBJ2-1; maybe TRBD2 (5 bases). Germline values: CDR1 MGHDK, CDR2 SYGVNS. The CDR3 runs 10 residues. Trimming removed 3 bases from V and 14 bases from J, with 8 bases in between. This CDR3 reads CASSETIKFF. The CDR3 bases are TGTGCCAGCAGTGAGACTATCAAGTTCTTC.

This clonotype was counted only a few times. The rearrangement uses TRBV12-3 or TRBV12-4 and TRBJ2-1; possibly TRBD1 for D (6 bases). V dropped 1 base and J dropped 3 bases, with 19 bases sitting between them. The CDR3 has 18 residues. The CDR3 reads CASSLVGIRDTIYNEQFF. The CDR3 bases are TGTGCCAGCAGTTTAGTGGGGATTAGGGACACAATCTACAATGAGCAGTTCTTC.

The CDR3 is CASSSTGPVPLHF. DNA for the CDR3: TGCGCCAGCAGCTCCACAGGGCCTGTACCCCTCCACTTT. V gene TRBV5-1 combines with J gene TRBJ1-6; D possibly corresponds to TRBD1 (6 bases). CDR3 length: 13 amino acids. Germline loops: CDR1 SGHRS, CDR2 YFSETQ. Trimming took off 3 bases at V and 12 bases at J, with 13 bases between the two ends.

CDR3 bases: TGTGCCAGCAGCCAAGGACAAGAAAACTATGGCTACACCTTC. Amino acid sequence: CASSQGQENYGYTF. The chain carries TRBV3-1 and TRBJ1-2; D not resolved. Trimming shortened V by 1 base and J by 2 bases, and 8 bases separated the two germline ends. Germline lookup yields CDR1 LGHDT and CDR2 YNNKEL (reference sequence). This CDR3 comprises 14 residues.

Here the CDR3 reads CASSRIQGLQRNTIYF. CDR3 nucleotide sequence: TGTGCCAGCAGCCGGATACAGGGTCTCCAGAGAAACACCATATATTTT. The chain couples TRBV7-2 to TRBJ1-3; D is possibly TRBD1 (6 bases). The CDR3 is 16 residues long. V was clipped by 5 bases and J by 5 bases, with 19 bases between them. Looked up from germline, CDR1 is SGHTA and CDR2 is FQGNSA.

Only a few counts were recorded for this clonotype. Mismatch with germline at one junction end may stem from a read error. The chain employs TRBV7-6 and TRBJ1-6, with 9 bases matching TRBD1. Per the germline V gene, CDR1 is SGHVS and CDR2 is FNYEAQ. The CDR3 sequence is 17 residues long. CDR3: CASSLTGGSSYNSPLHF. For the CDR3, the DNA is TGTGCCAGCAGCTTAACAGGGGGCTCTTCCTACAATTCACCCCTCCACTTT.

The genes are TRBV18 and TRBJ2-1; D perhaps matches TRBD2 (6 bases). With 3 bases removed from V and 10 bases from J, the gap between germline ends came to 16 bases. Germline V gene data show CDR1 as KGHSH and CDR2 as LQKENI. The CDR3 runs 14 residues. Written as DNA, the CDR3 is TGTGCCAGCTCACCTGGCGGGGATTCGGGCGAGCAGTTCTTC. The encoded protein is CASSPGGDSGEQFF. The entire variable domain, with the rest obtained from reference TRBV18 and TRBJ2-1, is as follows: NAGVMQNPRHLVRRRGQEARLRCSPMKGHSHVYWYRQLPEEGLKFMVYLQKENIIDESGMPKERFSAEFPKEGPSILRIQQVVRGDSAAYFCASSPGGDSGEQFFGPGTRLTVL.

The genes are TRBV29-1 and TRBJ2-7; D is unresolved. Trimming removed 7 bases at V and 0 bases at J, with 16 bases between. Germline V gives CDR1 SQVTM, CDR2 ANQGSEA. The CDR3 contains 14 residues. The CDR3 here is CSARLEPGSYEQYF. The CDR3 coding sequence is TGCAGCGCCCGCCTAGAGCCGGGCTCCTACGAGCAGTACTTC.

This clonotype appeared a few times. The V and J genes are TRBV13 and TRBJ2-5; D could derive from TRBD1 or TRBD2 (6 bases each). V shed 4 bases and J shed 5 bases, with 20 bases lying between them. There are 16 residues in the CDR3. The germline gives CDR1 PRHDT, CDR2 FYEKMQ (reference sequence). The CDR3 DNA is TGTGCCAGCAGCTCCCGGGGGCGGGACGGATGGGAGACCCAGTACTTC. Residues: CASSSRGRDGWETQYF.

The V and J genes are TRBV4-3 and TRBJ2-5; 7 positions match TRBD2. With 0 bases clipped from V and 5 bases from J, the junction kept 9 bases outside the gene matches. This CDR3 has 16 residues. CDR1 is LGHNA, CDR2 YSLEER, per germline. The CDR3 sequence: CASSQDRRTSGETQYF. The DNA for the CDR3 is TGCGCCAGCAGCCAAGACCGTAGGACTAGTGGGGAGACCCAGTACTTC.

With respect to this clonotype: At one end the junction does not follow the germline gene, possibly because of a read error. CDR3 in DNA: TGTGCCAACAGCTTACTTAGCGGGGGAACGACAGATACGCAGTATTTT. It codes for CANSLLSGGTTDTQYF. The chain carries TRBV7-3 and TRBJ2-3; 9 bases align to TRBD2. Looked up from germline, CDR1 is SGHTA and CDR2 is FQGTGA. The CDR3 runs 16 residues.

This clonotype was seen many times. The chain recombines TRBV29-1 with TRBJ1-1; D unresolved. CDR3 size: 9 residues. Per germline, CDR1 SQVTM and CDR2 ANQGSEA. This CDR3 is CSAGGEAFF. CDR3 nucleotide sequence: TGCAGTGCTGGTGGTGAAGCTTTCTTT.

The V gene is TRBV6-5, the J gene TRBJ2-7, with D perhaps matching TRBD1 (6 bases). Germline V gene data show CDR1 as MNHEY and CDR2 as SVGAGI. CDR3 size: 17 residues. V was pared by 0 bases and J by 3 bases, with 18 bases between. The CDR3 here is CASSYSAPRGTIYEQYF. The CDR3 nucleotides are TGTGCCAGCAGTTACTCGGCCCCCAGGGGAACAATCTACGAGCAGTACTTC.

As to this clonotype: Mismatch with germline at one junction end may stem from a read error. The CDR3 nucleotides are TGTGCCGGCAGTTCTCTGACTACCTCCTACAATGAGCAGTTCTTC. As protein: CAGSSLTTSYNEQFF. The chain employs TRBV12-3 or TRBV12-4 and TRBJ2-1; perhaps TRBD2 as D (5 bases). This CDR3 spans 15 amino acids.

This clonotype was counted many times. The rearrangement uses TRBV4-1 and TRBJ2-3; TRBD2 matches 10 bases. With 5 bases clipped from V and 0 bases from J, the junction kept 5 bases outside the gene matches. The CDR3 has 16 residues. CDR1 is MGHRA and CDR2 is YSYEKL in the germline V gene. The CDR3 spells CASSYLAGASTDTQYF. In nucleotides, the CDR3 is TGCGCCAGCAGCTACCTAGCGGGGGCTAGCACAGATACGCAGTATTTT.

In this sample, this clonotype turned up a few times. This chain uses TRBV7-9 with TRBJ2-1; TRBD2 might be the D (6 bases). The end of the DNA aligns better with TRBJ2-7, so the J call may be wrong. The CDR3 has 17 amino acids. In germline, CDR1 is SEHNR, CDR2 FQNEAQ (reference sequence). The CDR3 nucleotides read TGTGCCAGCAGCTTTAGCGGCGGGCGTTACTCCTACAATGAGCAGTACTTC. Translation: CASSFSGGRYSYNEQYF.

The V and J genes are TRBV20-1 and TRBJ1-1; D is ambiguous. The germline V gene encodes CDR1 DFQATT and CDR2 SNEGSKA (reference sequence). V was clipped by 4 bases and J by 4 bases, with 16 bases between them. This CDR3 is 14 amino acids long. CDR3 amino acids: CSATSRGPSTEAFF. The CDR3 coding sequence is TGCAGTGCTACCAGCCGGGGTCCGAGCACTGAAGCTTTCTTT.

J is TRBJ2-1 and V is TRBV6-2 or TRBV6-3, with D possibly matching TRBD1 (6 bases). Germline values: CDR1 MNHEY, CDR2 SVGEGT. CDR3 length: 16 residues. V dropped 6 bases and J dropped 4 bases, with 19 bases sitting between them. In DNA form, the CDR3 reads TGTGCCAGCAGATACCATCCCGGACAGACATACAATGAGCAGTTCTTC. This gives the protein CASRYHPGQTYNEQFF.

The genes are TRBV9 and TRBJ1-2; no reliable D call. Looked up from germline, CDR1 is SGDLS and CDR2 is YYNGEE. The CDR3 consists of 12 residues. Trimming left V 4 bases short and J 8 bases short, with 12 bases between. Here the CDR3 DNA reads TGTGCCAGCAGCTACCAACAAGGGGGCTACACCTTC. It specifies CASSYQQGGYTF.

The rearrangement uses TRBV7-9 and TRBJ2-5, with D unclear. Trimming shortened V by 2 bases and J by 4 bases, and 8 bases separated the two germline ends. This CDR3 is 13 amino acids long. Germline V CDR1 and CDR2: SEHNR, FQNEAQ (reference sequence). This CDR3 reads CASSLSFPETQYF. CDR3 nucleotides: TGTGCCAGCAGCTTAAGTTTCCCAGAGACCCAGTACTTC.

V and J are TRBV29-1 and TRBJ2-1, with D possibly matching TRBD2 (6 bases). This CDR3 has 17 amino acids. V was cut by 3 bases and J by 1 base, with 19 bases left in between. CDR1 and CDR2 from the germline V gene are SQVTM and ANQGSEA. CDR3 nucleotide sequence: TGCAGCGTTGACGGGCAGGACTACGTCGGGTCCTACAATGAGCAGTTCTTC. It translates to CSVDGQDYVGSYNEQFF.

V is TRBV20-1 and J is TRBJ1-2; D is unresolved. Trimming removed 7 bases from V and 1 base from J, with 16 bases in between. The CDR3 contains 14 residues. Germline V gene data show CDR1 as DFQATT and CDR2 as SNEGSKA (reference sequence). CDR3 sequence reads: CSVLNPRSNYGYTF. CDR3 bases: TGCAGTGTCCTCAACCCTCGGAGTAACTATGGCTACACCTTC.

This clonotype appeared a few times. J is TRBJ2-1 and V is TRBV4-1, with D uncertain. This CDR3 is built from 14 residues. Trimming shortened V by 0 bases and J by 13 bases, and 16 bases separated the two germline ends. Germline V gene data show CDR1 as MGHRA and CDR2 as YSYEKL. The CDR3 DNA reads as TGCGCCAGCAGCCAAGAAATGGTGGACGCTCGACAGTTCTTC. This codes for CASSQEMVDARQFF.

The V call is TRBV30, the J call TRBJ2-3; D is perhaps TRBD1 (6 bases). Germline CDR1 GTSNPN, CDR2 SVGIG (reference sequence). The CDR3 is 12 residues long. V dropped 0 bases and J dropped 13 bases, with 14 bases sitting between them. CDR3 coding DNA: TGTGCCTGGAGTGTGAACAGGGTTGGCAAGTATTTT. Translating it yields CAWSVNRVGKYF.

The chain carries TRBV27 and TRBJ1-5; TRBD1 matches 10 bases. The V gene end was trimmed by 6 bases and the J gene end by 6 bases; junction bases not matched to a gene: 2. This CDR3 region has 13 residues. Germline CDR1 reads MNHEY; CDR2 reads SMNVEV (reference sequence). The CDR3 region is CASRGTGVQPQHF. The CDR3 coding sequence is TGTGCCAGCAGGGGGACAGGGGTTCAGCCCCAGCATTTT.

The chain uses TRBV6-6 and TRBJ1-2; D perhaps matches TRBD1 (5 bases). V lost 6 bases to trimming and J lost 11 bases, with 28 bases between them. Germline V gene lookup returns CDR1 MNHNY and CDR2 SVGAGI (reference sequence). This CDR3 contains 16 residues. CDR3 coding DNA: TGTGCCAGCAGAACTAACCGGGACCGGAGCTTTTCTGGTTACACCTTC. This encodes CASRTNRDRSFSGYTF.